These 5 T cell receptor beta chains came from one sample sequenced in a study of Ad26.COV2.S vaccination and SARS-CoV-2 variants. Produced via immunoSEQ multiplex PCR; TCRdb's table is partial and in-frame only. The repertoire has about half a million clones, nearly 90% of them found once; the top ten carry over 1.5%. As for treatment: around 19 received Ad26.COV2.S at low or high dose, single or two shots; a few received placebo; per-sample allocation not given. After the first vaccine or placebo injection, samples were drawn on day 63. The sequencing here drew on peripheral blood, taken in a trial of Ad26.COV2.S vaccine versus placebo. These receptors were obtained from a person aged 18-65 years who received the Ad26.COV2.S COVID-19 vaccine or a placebo.

This sequence joins TRBV27 and TRBJ2-2, with unresolved D. Germline V gene lookup returns CDR1 MNHEY and CDR2 SMNVEV (reference sequence). CDR3 length: 14 residues. V lost 6 bases and J lost 3, with 11 bases in between. The chain's CDR3 is CASRRVFDTGELFF. CDR3 coding DNA: TGTGCCAGCAGAAGGGTGTTTGACACCGGGGAGCTGTTTTTT.

The chain combines TRBV18 with TRBJ1-2; 10 positions match TRBD1. The CDR3 is made up of 16 amino acids. From germline, CDR1 is KGHSH and CDR2 LQKENI. With 3 bases clipped from V and 2 bases from J, the junction kept 6 bases outside the gene matches. The DNA of the CDR3 is TGTGCCAGCTCACCCCGACAGGGGGCTGCGAACTATGGCTACACCTTC. Translation: CASSPRQGAANYGYTF. Complete variable domain (other parts from reference TRBV18 and TRBJ1-2): NAGVMQNPRHLVRRRGQEARLRCSPMKGHSHVYWYRQLPEEGLKFMVYLQKENIIDESGMPKERFSAEFPKEGPSILRIQQVVRGDSAAYFCASSPRQGAANYGYTFGSGTRLTVV.

This sequence joins TRBV7-2 and TRBJ1-2; D remains ambiguous. Germline-derived CDR1 and CDR2 are SGHTA and FQGNSA. This CDR3 is built from 13 residues. V gave up 4 bases and J gave up 7 bases, with 13 bases separating them. CDR3 loop: CASSSVGSGGYTF. Here the CDR3 DNA reads TGTGCCAGCAGCTCGGTGGGTAGCGGTGGCTACACCTTC. Drawing the rest from reference TRBV7-2 and TRBJ1-2, the complete variable domain is GAGVSQSPSNKVTEKGKDVELRCDPISGHTALYWYRQSLGQGLEFLIYFQGNSAPDKSGLPSDRFSAERTGGSVSTLTIQRTQQEDSAVYLCASSSVGSGGYTFGSGTRLTVV.

The chain joins TRBV7-9 to TRBJ2-6; D possibly corresponds to TRBD2 (5 bases). The V end was cut by 5 bases, the J end by 4 bases, with 24 bases between. Looked up from germline, CDR1 is SEHNR and CDR2 is FQNEAQ (reference sequence). The CDR3 extends over 19 amino acids. The CDR3 bases are TGTGCCAGCAGCCCCCTCGGGAATCAATTTGCGGAAGGGGCCAACGTCCTGACTTTC. Translation: CASSPLGNQFAEGANVLTF.

The rearrangement uses TRBV19 and TRBJ1-3, with TRBD1 as a possible D gene (5 bases). This CDR3 is built from 17 residues. Trimming stripped 7 bases from V and 6 bases from J, with 25 bases between. The V gene's germline CDR1 is LNHDA and CDR2 SQIVND (reference sequence). CDR3 nucleotides: TGTGCCAGTAACCCCGGGACTGGCGAAGCGGTCGCAAACACCATATATTTT. It translates to CASNPGTGEAVANTIYF.